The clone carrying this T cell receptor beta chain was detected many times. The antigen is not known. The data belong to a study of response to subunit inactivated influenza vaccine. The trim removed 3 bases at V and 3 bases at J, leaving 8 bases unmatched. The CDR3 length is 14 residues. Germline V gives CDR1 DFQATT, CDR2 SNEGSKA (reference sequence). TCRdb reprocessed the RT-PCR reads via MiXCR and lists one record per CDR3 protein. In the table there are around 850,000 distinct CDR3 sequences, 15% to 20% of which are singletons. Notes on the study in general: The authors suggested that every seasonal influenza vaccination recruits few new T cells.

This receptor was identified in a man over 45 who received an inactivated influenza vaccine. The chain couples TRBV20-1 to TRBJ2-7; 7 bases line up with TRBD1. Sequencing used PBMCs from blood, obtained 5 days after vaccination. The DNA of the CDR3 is TGCAGTGCTAGCCCTTCAGGACAGGTCTACGAGCAGTACTTC. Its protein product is CSASPSGQVYEQYF.